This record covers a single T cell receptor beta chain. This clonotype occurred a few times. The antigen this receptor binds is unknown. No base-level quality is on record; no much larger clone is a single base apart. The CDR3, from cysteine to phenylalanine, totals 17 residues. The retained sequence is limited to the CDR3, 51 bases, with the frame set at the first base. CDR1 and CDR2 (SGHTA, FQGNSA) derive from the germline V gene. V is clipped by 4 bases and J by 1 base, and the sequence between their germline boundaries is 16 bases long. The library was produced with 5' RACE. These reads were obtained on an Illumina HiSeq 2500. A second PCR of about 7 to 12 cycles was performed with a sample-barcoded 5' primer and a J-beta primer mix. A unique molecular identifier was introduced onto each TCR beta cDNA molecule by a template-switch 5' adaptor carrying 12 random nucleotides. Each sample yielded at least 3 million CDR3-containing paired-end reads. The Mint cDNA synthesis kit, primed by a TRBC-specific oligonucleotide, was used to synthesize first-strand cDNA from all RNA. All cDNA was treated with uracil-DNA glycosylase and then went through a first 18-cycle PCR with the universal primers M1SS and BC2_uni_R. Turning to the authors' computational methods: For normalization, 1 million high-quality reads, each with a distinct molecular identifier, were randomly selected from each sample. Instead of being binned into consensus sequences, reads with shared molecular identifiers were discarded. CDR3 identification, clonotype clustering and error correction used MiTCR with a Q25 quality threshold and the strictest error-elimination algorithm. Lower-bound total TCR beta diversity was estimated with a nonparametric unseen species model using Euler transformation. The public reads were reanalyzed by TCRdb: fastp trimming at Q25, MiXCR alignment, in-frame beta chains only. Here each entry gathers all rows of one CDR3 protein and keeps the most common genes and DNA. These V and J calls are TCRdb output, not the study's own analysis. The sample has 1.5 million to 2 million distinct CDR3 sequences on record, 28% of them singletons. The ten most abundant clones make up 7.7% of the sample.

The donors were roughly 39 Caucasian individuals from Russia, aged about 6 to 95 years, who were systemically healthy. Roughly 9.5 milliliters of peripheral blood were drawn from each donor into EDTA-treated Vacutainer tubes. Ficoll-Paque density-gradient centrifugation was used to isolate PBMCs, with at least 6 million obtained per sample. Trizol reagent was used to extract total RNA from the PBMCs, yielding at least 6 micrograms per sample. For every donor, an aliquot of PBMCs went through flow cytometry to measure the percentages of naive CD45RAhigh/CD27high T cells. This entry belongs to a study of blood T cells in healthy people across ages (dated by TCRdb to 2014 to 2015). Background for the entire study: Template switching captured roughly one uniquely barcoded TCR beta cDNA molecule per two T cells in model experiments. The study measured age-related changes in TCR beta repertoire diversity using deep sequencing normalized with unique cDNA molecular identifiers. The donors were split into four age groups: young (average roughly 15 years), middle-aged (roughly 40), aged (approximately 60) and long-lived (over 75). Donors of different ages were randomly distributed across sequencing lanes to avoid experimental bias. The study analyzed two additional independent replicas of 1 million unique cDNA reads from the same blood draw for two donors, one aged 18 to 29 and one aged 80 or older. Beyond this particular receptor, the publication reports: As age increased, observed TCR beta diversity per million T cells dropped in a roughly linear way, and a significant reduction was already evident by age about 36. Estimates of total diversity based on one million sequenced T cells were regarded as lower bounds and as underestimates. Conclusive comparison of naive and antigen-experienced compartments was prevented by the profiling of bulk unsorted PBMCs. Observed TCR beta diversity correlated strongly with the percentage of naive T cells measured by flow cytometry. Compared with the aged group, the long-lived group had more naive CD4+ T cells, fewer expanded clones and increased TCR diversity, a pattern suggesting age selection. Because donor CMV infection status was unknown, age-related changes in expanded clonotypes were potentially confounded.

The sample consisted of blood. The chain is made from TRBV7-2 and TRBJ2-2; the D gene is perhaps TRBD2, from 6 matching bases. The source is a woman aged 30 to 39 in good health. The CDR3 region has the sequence CASSSAPGDVNTGELFF. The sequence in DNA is TGTGCCAGCAGCTCGGCTCCGGGGGACGTGAACACCGGGGAGCTGTTTTTT.